This TCR beta chain was profiled in a study of T cell changes during pregnancy in multiple sclerosis. Measured with immunoSEQ multiplex PCR; TCRdb has only the in-frame clones, and not every one. The data hold around 92,000 clones, with 90% to 95% observed a single time. This CDR3 region has 13 residues. V lost 2 bases to trimming and J lost 5 bases; unmatched junction nucleotides: 1. The V gene's germline CDR1 is MNHEY and CDR2 SMNVEV (reference sequence). Of note for this clone: The sample contains more than one DNA sequence encoding this CDR3.

The source is a female donor with multiple sclerosis, enrolled in a pregnancy study. The chain employs TRBV27 and TRBJ2-7; 9 nucleotides align to TRBD1. The sample was peripheral blood, taken after pregnancy. CDR3 sequence: CASSLDRGNEQYF. The CDR3 bases are TGTGCCAGCAGTTTAGACAGGGGGAACGAGCAGTACTTC.